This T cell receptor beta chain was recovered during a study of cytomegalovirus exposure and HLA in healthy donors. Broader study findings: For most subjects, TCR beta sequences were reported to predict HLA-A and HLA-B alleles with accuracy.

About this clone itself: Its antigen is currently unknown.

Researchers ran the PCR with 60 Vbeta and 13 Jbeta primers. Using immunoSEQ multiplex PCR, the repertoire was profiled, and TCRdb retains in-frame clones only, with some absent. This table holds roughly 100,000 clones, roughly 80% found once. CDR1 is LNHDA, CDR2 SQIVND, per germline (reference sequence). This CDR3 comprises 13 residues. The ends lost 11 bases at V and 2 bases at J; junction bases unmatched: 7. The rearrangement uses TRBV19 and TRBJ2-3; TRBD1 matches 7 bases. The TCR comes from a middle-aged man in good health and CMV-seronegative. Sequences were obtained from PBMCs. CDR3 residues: CASSGTATDTQYF. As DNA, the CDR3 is TGTGCCTCTTCCGGGACAGCCACAGATACGCAGTATTTT.